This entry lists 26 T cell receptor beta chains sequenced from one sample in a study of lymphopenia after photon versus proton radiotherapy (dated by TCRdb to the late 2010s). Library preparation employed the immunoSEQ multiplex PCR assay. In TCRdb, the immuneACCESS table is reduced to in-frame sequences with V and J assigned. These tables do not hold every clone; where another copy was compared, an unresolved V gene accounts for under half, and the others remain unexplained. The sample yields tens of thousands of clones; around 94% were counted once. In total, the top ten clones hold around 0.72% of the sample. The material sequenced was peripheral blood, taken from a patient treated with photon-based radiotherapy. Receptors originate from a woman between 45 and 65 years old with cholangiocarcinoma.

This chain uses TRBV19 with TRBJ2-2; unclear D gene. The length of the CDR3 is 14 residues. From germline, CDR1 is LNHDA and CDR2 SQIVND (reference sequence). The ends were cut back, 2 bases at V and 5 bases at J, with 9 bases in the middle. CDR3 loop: CASSINRGTGELFF. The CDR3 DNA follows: TGTGCCAGTAGTATAAATCGAGGAACCGGGGAGCTGTTTTTT.

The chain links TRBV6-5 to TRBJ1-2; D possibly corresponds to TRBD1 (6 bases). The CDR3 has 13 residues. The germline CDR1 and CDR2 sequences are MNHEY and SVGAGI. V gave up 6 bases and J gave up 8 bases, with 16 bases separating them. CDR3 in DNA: TGTGCCAGCAGCGCACAGGGCGTTGGGGGCTACACCTTC. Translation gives CASSAQGVGGYTF.

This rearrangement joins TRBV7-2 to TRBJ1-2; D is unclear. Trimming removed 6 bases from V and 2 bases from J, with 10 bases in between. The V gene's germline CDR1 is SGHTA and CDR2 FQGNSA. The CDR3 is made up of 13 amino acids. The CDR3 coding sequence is TGTGCCAGCAGTTCCGGGAGGAACTATGGCTACACCTTC. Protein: CASSSGRNYGYTF.

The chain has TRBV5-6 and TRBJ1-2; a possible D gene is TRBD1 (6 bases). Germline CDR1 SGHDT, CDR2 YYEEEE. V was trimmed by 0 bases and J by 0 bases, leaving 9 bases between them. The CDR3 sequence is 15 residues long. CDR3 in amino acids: CASSLAQGSNYGYTF. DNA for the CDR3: TGTGCCAGCAGCTTGGCACAGGGCTCTAACTATGGCTACACCTTC.

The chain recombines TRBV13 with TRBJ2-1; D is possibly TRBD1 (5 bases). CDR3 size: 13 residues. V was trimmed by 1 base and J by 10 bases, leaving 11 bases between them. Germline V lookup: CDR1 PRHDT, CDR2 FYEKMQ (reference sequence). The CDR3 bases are TGTGCCAGCAGCTTAGAGGGGCCCCGGGAGCAGTTCTTC. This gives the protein CASSLEGPREQFF.

The CDR3 sequence is CSAGGTSGGRSTDTQYF. Here the CDR3 DNA reads TGCAGCGCCGGCGGGACTAGCGGGGGGCGGAGCACAGATACGCAGTATTTT. The gene calls are TRBV29-1 and TRBJ2-3, with TRBD2 identical over 15 bases. V lost 7 bases and J lost 0; bases outside the gene matches: 8. The CDR3 is 17 amino acids. Germline assignment: CDR1 SQVTM and CDR2 ANQGSEA.

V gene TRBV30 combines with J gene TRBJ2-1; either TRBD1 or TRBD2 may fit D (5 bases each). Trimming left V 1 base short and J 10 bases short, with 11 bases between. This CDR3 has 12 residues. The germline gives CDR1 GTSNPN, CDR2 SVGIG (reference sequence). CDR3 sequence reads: CAWSAGTLEQFF. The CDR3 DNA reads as TGTGCCTGGAGTGCGGGGACCCTCGAGCAGTTCTTC.

For the CDR3, the DNA is TGTGCCAGCAGCTCCATAGCGGGGACCTACGAGCAGTACTTC. Its protein is CASSSIAGTYEQYF. V gene TRBV7-9 combines with J gene TRBJ2-7, with TRBD2 identical over 8 bases. V lost 4 bases and J lost 2; bases outside the gene matches: 4. The V gene's germline CDR1 is SEHNR and CDR2 FQNEAQ (reference sequence). The length of the CDR3 is 14 residues. The complete variable domain, with remaining parts taken from reference TRBV7-9 and TRBJ2-7, reads DTGVSQNPRHKITKRGQNVTFRCDPISEHNRLYWYRQTLGQGPEFLTYFQNEAQLEKSRLLSDRFSAERPKGSFSTLEIQRTEQGDSAMYLCASSSIAGTYEQYFGPGTRLTVT.

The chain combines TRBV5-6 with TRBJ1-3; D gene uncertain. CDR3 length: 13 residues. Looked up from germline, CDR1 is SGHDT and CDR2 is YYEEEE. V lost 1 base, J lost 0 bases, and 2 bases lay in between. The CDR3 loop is CASSLSSGNTIYF. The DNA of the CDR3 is TGTGCCAGCAGCTTGAGCTCTGGAAACACCATATATTTT.

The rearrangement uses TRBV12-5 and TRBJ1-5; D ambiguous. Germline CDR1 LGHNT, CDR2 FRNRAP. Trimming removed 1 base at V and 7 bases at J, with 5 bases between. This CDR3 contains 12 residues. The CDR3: CASGLAWQPQHF. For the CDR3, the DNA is TGTGCTAGTGGTTTGGCATGGCAGCCCCAGCATTTT. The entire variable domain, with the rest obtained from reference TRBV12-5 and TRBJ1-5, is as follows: DARVTQTPRHKVTEMGQEVTMRCQPILGHNTVFWYRQTMMQGLELLAYFRNRAPLDDSGMPKDRFSAEMPDATLATLKIQPSEPRDSAVYFCASGLAWQPQHFGDGTRLSIL.

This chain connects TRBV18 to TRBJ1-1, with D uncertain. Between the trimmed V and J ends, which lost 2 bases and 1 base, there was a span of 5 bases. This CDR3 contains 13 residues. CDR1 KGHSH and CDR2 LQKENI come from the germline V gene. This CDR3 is CASSPLPNTEAFF. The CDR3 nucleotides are TGTGCCAGCTCACCATTGCCGAACACTGAAGCTTTCTTT.

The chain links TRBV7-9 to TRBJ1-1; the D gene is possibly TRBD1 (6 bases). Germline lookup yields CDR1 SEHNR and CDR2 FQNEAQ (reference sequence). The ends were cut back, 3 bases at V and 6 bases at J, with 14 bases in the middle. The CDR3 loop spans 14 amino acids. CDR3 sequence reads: CASSLDNRGSEAFF. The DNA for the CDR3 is TGTGCCAGCAGCTTGGACAATAGGGGGTCTGAAGCTTTCTTT.

The CDR3 sequence: CASSSRVAQGLDTIYF. CDR3 DNA: TGTGCCAGCAGTAGTAGAGTAGCACAGGGGTTAGACACCATATATTTT. This rearrangement joins TRBV7-8 to TRBJ1-3; 7 positions agree with TRBD1. CDR3 length: 16 residues. The germline gives CDR1 SGHVS, CDR2 FQNEAQ. V was pared by 6 bases and J by 8 bases, with 16 bases of the junction left unmatched.

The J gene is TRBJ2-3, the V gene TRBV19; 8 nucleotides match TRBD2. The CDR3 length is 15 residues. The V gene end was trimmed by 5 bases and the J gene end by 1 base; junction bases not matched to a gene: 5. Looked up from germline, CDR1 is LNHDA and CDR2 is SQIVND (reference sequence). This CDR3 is CASSQAGGGTDTQYF. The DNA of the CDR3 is TGTGCCAGTAGTCAGGCGGGGGGTGGCACAGATACGCAGTATTTT.

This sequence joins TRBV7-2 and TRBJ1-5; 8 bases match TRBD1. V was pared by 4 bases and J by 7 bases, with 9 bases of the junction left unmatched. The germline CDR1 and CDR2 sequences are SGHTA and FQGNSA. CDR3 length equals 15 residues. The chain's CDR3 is CASSSQGQGWQPQHF. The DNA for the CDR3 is TGTGCCAGCAGCTCCCAAGGACAGGGCTGGCAGCCCCAGCATTTT. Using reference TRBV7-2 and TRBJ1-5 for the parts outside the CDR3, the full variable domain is GAGVSQSPSNKVTEKGKDVELRCDPISGHTALYWYRQSLGQGLEFLIYFQGNSAPDKSGLPSDRFSAERTGGSVSTLTIQRTQQEDSAVYLCASSSQGQGWQPQHFGDGTRLSIL.

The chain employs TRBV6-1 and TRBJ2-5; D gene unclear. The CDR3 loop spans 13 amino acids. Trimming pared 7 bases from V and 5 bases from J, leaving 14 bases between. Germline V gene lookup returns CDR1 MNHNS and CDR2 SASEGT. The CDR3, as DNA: TGTGCCAGCACCGGCGTTCTGGGGGAGACCCAGTACTTC. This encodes CASTGVLGETQYF.

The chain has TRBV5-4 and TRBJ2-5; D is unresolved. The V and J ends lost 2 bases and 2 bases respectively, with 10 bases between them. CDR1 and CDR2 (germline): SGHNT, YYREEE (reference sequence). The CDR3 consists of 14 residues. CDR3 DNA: TGTGCCAGCAGCTTTATGGGCTTTCAAGAGACCCAGTACTTC. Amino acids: CASSFMGFQETQYF.

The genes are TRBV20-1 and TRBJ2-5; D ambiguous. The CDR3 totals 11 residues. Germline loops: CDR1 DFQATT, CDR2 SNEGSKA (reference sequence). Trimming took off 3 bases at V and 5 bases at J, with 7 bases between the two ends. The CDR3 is CSASPPETQYF. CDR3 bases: TGCAGTGCTAGTCCCCCCGAGACCCAGTACTTC.

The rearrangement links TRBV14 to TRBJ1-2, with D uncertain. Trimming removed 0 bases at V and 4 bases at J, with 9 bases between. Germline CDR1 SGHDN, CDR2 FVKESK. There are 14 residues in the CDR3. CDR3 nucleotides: TGTGCCAGCAGCCAAGATCACAGTACCTATGGCTACACCTTC. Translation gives CASSQDHSTYGYTF.

CDR3 coding DNA: TGTGCCAGCGTACGCTGGGAGACCCAGTACTTC. It encodes CASVRWETQYF. The chain carries TRBV2 and TRBJ2-5; D not resolved. The germline V and J ends were trimmed by 8 bases and 5 bases, with 9 bases remaining between them. Germline CDR1 reads SNHLY; CDR2 reads FYNNEI. This CDR3 has 11 residues.

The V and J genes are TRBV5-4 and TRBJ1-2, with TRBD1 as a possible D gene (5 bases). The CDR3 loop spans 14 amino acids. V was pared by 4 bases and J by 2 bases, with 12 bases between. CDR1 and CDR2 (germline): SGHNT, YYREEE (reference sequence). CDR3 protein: CASSPPGVNYGYTF. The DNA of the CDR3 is TGTGCCAGCAGCCCGCCGGGGGTAAACTATGGCTACACCTTC. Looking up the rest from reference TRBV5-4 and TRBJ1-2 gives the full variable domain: ETGVTQSPTHLIKTRGQQVTLRCSSQSGHNTVSWYQQALGQGPQFIFQYYREEENGRGNFPPRFSGLQFPNYSSELNVNALELDDSALYLCASSPPGVNYGYTFGSGTRLTVV.

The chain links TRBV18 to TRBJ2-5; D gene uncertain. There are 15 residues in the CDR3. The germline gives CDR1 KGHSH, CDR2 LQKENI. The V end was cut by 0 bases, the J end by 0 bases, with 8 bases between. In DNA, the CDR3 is TGTGCCAGCTCACCACCGAACGTTTACCAAGAGACCCAGTACTTC. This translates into CASSPPNVYQETQYF. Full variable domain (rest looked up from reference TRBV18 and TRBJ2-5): NAGVMQNPRHLVRRRGQEARLRCSPMKGHSHVYWYRQLPEEGLKFMVYLQKENIIDESGMPKERFSAEFPKEGPSILRIQQVVRGDSAAYFCASSPPNVYQETQYFGPGTRLLVL.

The CDR3 nucleotides are TGTGCCAGCAGCTTTCAGACAGGAGGGGTCTACGAGCAGTACTTC. Amino acid sequence: CASSFQTGGVYEQYF. The chain links TRBV11-2 to TRBJ2-7; D may correspond to TRBD1 or TRBD2 (6 bases each). CDR1 is SGHAT, CDR2 FQNNGV, per germline. The CDR3 totals 15 residues. V lost 3 bases to trimming and J lost 3 bases, with 15 bases between them.

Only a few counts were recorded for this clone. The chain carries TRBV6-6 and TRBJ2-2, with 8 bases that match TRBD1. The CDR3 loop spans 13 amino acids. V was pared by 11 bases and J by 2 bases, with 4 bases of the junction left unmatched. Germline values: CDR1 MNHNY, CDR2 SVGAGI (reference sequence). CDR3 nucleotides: TGTGCCGCCGGGACAGGAAACACCGGGGAGCTGTTTTTT. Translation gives CAAGTGNTGELFF.

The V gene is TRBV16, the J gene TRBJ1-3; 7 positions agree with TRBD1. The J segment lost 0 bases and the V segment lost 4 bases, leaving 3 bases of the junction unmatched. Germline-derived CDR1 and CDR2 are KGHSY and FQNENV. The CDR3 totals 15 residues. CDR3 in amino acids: CASSPGQISGNTIYF. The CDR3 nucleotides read TGTGCCAGCAGCCCGGGACAGATCTCTGGAAACACCATATATTTT.

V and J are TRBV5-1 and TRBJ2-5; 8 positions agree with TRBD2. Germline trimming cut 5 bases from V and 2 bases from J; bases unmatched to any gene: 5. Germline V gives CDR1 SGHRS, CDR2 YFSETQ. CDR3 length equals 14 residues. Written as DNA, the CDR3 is TGCGCCAGCAGACCTGGCGGGGGGCAAGAGACCCAGTACTTC. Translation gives CASRPGGGQETQYF. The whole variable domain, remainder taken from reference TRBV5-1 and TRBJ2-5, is KAGVTQTPRYLIKTRGQQVTLSCSPISGHRSVSWYQQTPGQGLQFLFEYFSETQRNKGNFPGRFSGRQFSNSRSEMNVSTLELGDSALYLCASRPGGGQETQYFGPGTRLLVL.